This TCR beta chain comes out of a study of blood T cell repertoires in COVID-19. Study information: PBMCs, B-cell-depleted T cells, or T cells were the source of the cDNA or gDNA that made up the material.

During active infection, Seattle patients enrolled and were then monitored through disease. Authors' analysis steps: Reference gene primers were amplified, and this amplification served to estimate nucleated cell counts. Sequencing used immunoSEQ multiplex PCR; TCRdb keeps in-frame clones, though not all of them. The V and J calls and the clone size are those of that table, but D and trimming were determined from the DNA. The data hold about 220,000 clones, with 82% observed a single time. CDR3 length: 13 residues. CDR1 and CDR2 from the germline V gene are SGHRS and YFSETQ. The V and J ends lost 6 bases and 6 bases respectively, with 16 bases between them.

Source material: peripheral blood. The TCR originated in a woman in her seventies with COVID-19, enrolled during active disease. This chain connects TRBV5-1 to TRBJ2-7; the D gene is possibly TRBD1 (6 bases). CDR3 in amino acids: CASTSPGQLEQYF. CDR3 coding DNA: TGCGCCAGCACCTCACCGGGACAACTCGAGCAGTACTTC.